This T cell receptor beta chain was sequenced for a study of blood T cell repertoires in COVID-19. Study in general: COVID-19 samples, acute and convalescent, were from the United States, Italy and Spain. T cells, B-cell-depleted T cells, or PBMCs supplied cDNA or gDNA.

Authors' data handling: Estimation of nucleated cell counts relied on the amplification of reference gene primers. TCRdb's copy holds only in-frame clones and misses some; the assay was immunoSEQ multiplex PCR. That table supplies the V and J calls and clone size; D and trimming were determined from the DNA. Found here are 110,000 or so clones, 75% to 85% of them singletons; the top ten hold more than 8%. V lost 2 bases to trimming and J lost 4 bases; unmatched junction nucleotides: 6. The CDR3 runs 16 residues. Germline CDR1 reads MNHNS; CDR2 reads SASEGT. The clonotype was recovered from a woman in her 70s with acute or convalescent COVID-19. The genes are TRBV6-1 and TRBJ2-3, with 10 nucleotides matching TRBD1. The source material was peripheral blood. CDR3 region: CASSERGTGAADTQYF. The CDR3 DNA reads as TGTGCCAGCAGTGAAAGGGGGACAGGGGCAGCAGATACGCAGTATTTT.